The T cell receptor (beta chain) described here comes from a study of beta chain features in type 1 diabetes. General observations from the study: People with Type 1 diabetes carried modestly yet significantly shorter TCRB CDR3s in all four CD4+ subsets.

TCRB transcripts that were expressed got sequenced, as all of the isolated RNA had been reverse transcribed. Data came from immunoSEQ multiplex PCR; TCRdb stores just in-frame clones and leaves some out. This table has about 160,000 clones, approximately 9.1% appearing once. The germline gives CDR1 SGHTA, CDR2 FQGTGA. The CDR3 has 16 residues. V was shortened by 1 base and J by 0 bases, with 9 bases between the two germline ends. To note about this clone: Its antigen remains unknown.

The TCR sequence derives from a woman under 40 with type 1 diabetes. This chain joins TRBV7-3 and TRBJ2-2; D gene ambiguous. The sequencing input was central memory CD4+ T cells from blood. The CDR3 loop reads CASSLMAASNTGELFF. The CDR3 bases are TGTGCCAGCAGCTTAATGGCGGCGTCGAACACCGGGGAGCTGTTTTTT.